The present entry profiles one T cell receptor beta chain with its context. A junction end diverges from the germline sequence, so it may reflect a read error. These data originate in a study of blood T cell repertoires in COVID-19. Study background: Sites across the United States, Italy and Spain contributed samples from acute and convalescent COVID-19. In each case, the material was cDNA or gDNA derived from T cells, B-cell-depleted T cells, or PBMCs.

Methods used by the authors: From reference gene primer amplification, estimates of nucleated cell counts were derived. Sequencing used immunoSEQ multiplex PCR; TCRdb keeps in-frame clones, though not all of them. The DNA was the basis for D and trimming; V, J and clone size are from that table. Counted here are about 260,000 clones, roughly 80% occurring once; the ten biggest clones make up about 4.9%. This CDR3 has 15 residues. Germline CDR1 and CDR2: SSHAT and FNYEAQ (reference sequence). The TCR was taken from a man in his 60s who had recovered from COVID-19. The gene calls are TRBV7-7 and TRBJ2-2, with D maybe TRBD1 (7 bases). The sample taken for sequencing was peripheral blood. Here the CDR3 DNA reads TGTGCTAGCAGCGCGGGACAGCCGAACACCGGGGAGCTGTTTTTT. Translating it yields CASSAGQPNTGELFF.